This T cell receptor beta chain was found in a study of blood T cell repertoires in COVID-19. Germline values: CDR1 SGHTA, CDR2 FQGTGA. With 0 bases clipped from V and 2 bases from J, the junction kept 4 bases outside the gene matches. The CDR3 loop spans 16 amino acids. Authors' data handling: The assay estimated nucleated cells by amplifying reference gene primers. Produced via immunoSEQ multiplex PCR; TCRdb's table is partial and in-frame only. Clone size and the V and J calls come from that table; the DNA yielded D and trimming. The top ten hold under 5.5% of the sample, which has 98,000 or so clones, 89% seen once.

The receptor comes from a man in his fifties or sixties with COVID-19, enrolled during active disease. Sequencing used peripheral blood. V gene TRBV7-3 combines with J gene TRBJ2-1; the match to TRBD1 covers 7 bases. The DNA for the CDR3 is TGTGCCAGCAGCTTAACGGCAGGGGGAACCTACAATGAGCAGTTCTTC. Protein sequence: CASSLTAGGTYNEQFF.